Below are 4 T cell receptor beta chains sequenced from a single sample in a study of blood T cells in healthy people across ages. For the second PCR, which ran for about 7 to 11 cycles, a sample-barcoded 5' primer and a J-beta primer mix were used. TCRdb fed the 5' RACE reads into MiXCR, producing one record per CDR3 protein. The repertoire holds hundreds of thousands of distinct CDR3 sequences, with about 28% as singletons. The specimen was blood. Every receptor here comes from a woman older than 75 in good health.

The CDR3 sequence: CASRLAEPNEQFF. Written as DNA, the CDR3 is TGTGCCAGTAGACTAGCGGAGCCCAATGAGCAGTTCTTC. The chain carries TRBV11-2 and TRBJ2-1; TRBD2 matches at 9 bases. Germline values: CDR1 SGHAT, CDR2 FQNNGV. The V segment lost 9 bases and the J segment 6 bases; nucleotides outside the gene matches: 6. The CDR3 runs 13 residues.

This chain uses TRBV11-2 with TRBJ1-1; D perhaps matches TRBD1 (5 bases). CDR1 SGHAT and CDR2 FQNNGV come from the germline V gene. V shed 3 bases and J shed 5 bases, with 10 bases lying between them. The CDR3 has 13 amino acids. Here the CDR3 reads CASSFLGVTEAFF. Here the CDR3 DNA reads TGTGCCAGCAGCTTTTTGGGGGTGACTGAAGCTTTCTTT.

This clonotype appeared many times. The J gene is TRBJ2-1, the V gene TRBV7-9; D may be TRBD1 (5 bases). The CDR3 loop spans 17 amino acids. V lost 7 bases to trimming and J lost 1 base, with 20 bases between them. Germline V CDR1 and CDR2: SEHNR, FQNEAQ (reference sequence). CDR3 coding DNA: TGTGCCAGCACCTACAACCTAAGACAGATGTCCTACAATGAGCAGTTCTTC. It yields the protein CASTYNLRQMSYNEQFF.

Of note for this clonotype: Mismatch with germline at one junction end may stem from a read error. The rearrangement joins TRBV7-2 to TRBJ2-1; 8 bases fit TRBD2. The CDR3 is 17 amino acids. Germline V gene lookup returns CDR1 SGHTA and CDR2 FQGNSA. CDR3 amino acids: CASSLALGGGTYNGQFF. The DNA for the CDR3 is TGTGCCAGCAGTTTAGCGCTGGGCGGGGGGACCTACAATGGGCAGTTCTTC.